What follows are 19 T cell receptor beta chains derived from one specimen sequenced in a study of blood T cell repertoires in COVID-19. Sequencing used immunoSEQ multiplex PCR; TCRdb keeps in-frame clones, though not all of them. In the table there are about 62,000 clones, roughly 88% of which are singletons. The sample was peripheral blood. These receptors originate from a woman over 75 with acute or convalescent COVID-19.

The chain is built from TRBV5-1 and TRBJ2-3; possible D gene TRBD1, 6 bases. The CDR3 loop spans 14 amino acids. Trimming stripped 4 bases from V and 6 bases from J, with 15 bases between. Germline CDR1 and CDR2: SGHRS and YFSETQ. CDR3 residues: CASSMDRSRDTQYF. In DNA form, the CDR3 reads TGCGCCAGCAGCATGGACAGATCCAGGGATACGCAGTATTTT. Combining the CDR3 with reference TRBV5-1 and TRBJ2-3 gives the whole variable domain KAGVTQTPRYLIKTRGQQVTLSCSPISGHRSVSWYQQTPGQGLQFLFEYFSETQRNKGNFPGRFSGRQFSNSRSEMNVSTLELGDSALYLCASSMDRSRDTQYFGPGTRLTVL.

This chain links TRBV7-9 with TRBJ1-2, with a possible D match to TRBD1 (5 bases). The CDR3 spans 12 residues. V was pared by 7 bases and J by 4 bases, with 10 bases between. Germline V CDR1 and CDR2: SEHNR, FQNEAQ (reference sequence). The CDR3, as DNA: TGTGCCAGCAAACGACAGATCTATGGCTACACCTTC. It specifies CASKRQIYGYTF.

A few counts support this clone. The CDR3 DNA follows: TGTGCCAGCAGATGGACAGGGTTTGATGGCTACACCTTC. Translation: CASRWTGFDGYTF. The chain recombines TRBV7-9 with TRBJ1-2; 8 nucleotides line up with TRBD1. The V segment lost 6 bases and the J segment 6 bases; nucleotides outside the gene matches: 6. The CDR3 is 13 residues long. Germline V CDR1 and CDR2: SEHNR, FQNEAQ (reference sequence).

This clone has just a few counts. This sequence joins TRBV14 and TRBJ1-1; TRBD1 matches 9 bases. This CDR3 has 14 amino acids. The germline V gene encodes CDR1 SGHDN and CDR2 FVKESK. V lost 2 bases to trimming and J lost 4 bases; unmatched junction nucleotides: 2. The chain's CDR3 is CASSQTGGSTEAFF. CDR3 bases: TGTGCCAGCAGCCAAACAGGGGGCAGCACTGAAGCTTTCTTT.

The sample holds one count of this clone. CDR3 DNA: TGCAGCGTTGGGGGGGGGCCTAATGAAAAACTGTTTTTT. Protein product: CSVGGGPNEKLFF. J is TRBJ1-4 and V is TRBV29-1; D perhaps matches TRBD1 (6 bases). This CDR3 comprises 13 residues. The V gene's germline CDR1 is SQVTM and CDR2 ANQGSEA. V gave up 4 bases and J gave up 3 bases, with 9 bases separating them.

The chain has TRBV5-1 and TRBJ1-2; 10 bases are shared with TRBD1. V lost 3 bases to trimming and J lost 6 bases; unmatched junction nucleotides: 5. Germline CDR1 and CDR2: SGHRS and YFSETQ. CDR3 length equals 14 residues. CDR3 in amino acids: CASSSTGTGDGYTF. In nucleotides, the CDR3 is TGCGCCAGCAGCTCTACCGGGACAGGGGATGGCTACACCTTC.

J is TRBJ2-7 and V is TRBV27, with 8 bases that match TRBD1. The CDR3 contains 13 residues. CDR1 is MNHEY, CDR2 SMNVEV, per germline (reference sequence). J lost 6 bases, V lost 8 bases, and 9 bases had no gene match. The CDR3 sequence is CASRQATGGEQYF. CDR3 DNA sequence: TGTGCCAGCCGCCAAGCTACAGGGGGCGAGCAGTACTTC.

J is TRBJ2-3 and V is TRBV5-5; D not certain. The CDR3 has 17 residues. Trimming pared 4 bases from V and 0 bases from J, leaving 18 bases between. Per germline, CDR1 SGHKS and CDR2 YYEKEE (reference sequence). CDR3 amino acids: CASSPPTAVPSTDTQYF. Here the CDR3 DNA reads TGTGCCAGCAGCCCCCCCACTGCGGTCCCGAGCACAGATACGCAGTATTTT.

V usage is TRBV5-6 and J usage is TRBJ1-2; a weak D match, TRBD1 (5 bases). The CDR3 spans 13 residues. Germline loops: CDR1 SGHDT, CDR2 YYEEEE. V was trimmed by 1 base and J by 6 bases, leaving 10 bases between them. CDR3: CASSLTPGDGYTF. The CDR3 region has the DNA TGTGCCAGCAGCTTGACACCGGGGGATGGCTACACCTTC.

V is TRBV30 and J is TRBJ2-3; tentatively, D is TRBD2 (7 bases). V was cut by 3 bases and J by 7 bases, with 17 bases left in between. The CDR3 runs 14 residues. The germline V gene has CDR1 GTSNPN and CDR2 SVGIG (reference sequence). The CDR3 here is CAWSWGGGRYTQYF. In DNA form, the CDR3 reads TGTGCCTGGAGCTGGGGAGGGGGTCGTTATACGCAGTATTTT. Full variable domain (outside the CDR3, taken from reference TRBV30 and TRBJ2-3): SQTIHQWPATLVQPVGSPLSLECTVEGTSNPNLYWYRQAAGRGLQLLFYSVGIGQISSEVPQNLSASRPQDRQFILSSKKLLLSDSGFYLCAWSWGGGRYTQYFGPGTRLTVL.

CDR3 amino acids: CSAGDRATTF. The CDR3 DNA reads TGCAGTGCTGGGGACAGGGCTACCACCTTC. The chain carries TRBV20-1 and TRBJ1-2, with 9 bases lining up with TRBD1. V gave up 5 bases and J gave up 13 bases; unmatched junction bases: 5. Germline values: CDR1 DFQATT, CDR2 SNEGSKA (reference sequence). The CDR3 has 10 amino acids.

This clone was seen more than once but under ten times. This sequence joins TRBV6-5 and TRBJ1-2; D remains ambiguous. The V and J ends lost 5 bases and 5 bases respectively, with 15 bases between them. CDR1 is MNHEY and CDR2 is SVGAGI in the germline V gene. CDR3 length: 14 amino acids. The CDR3 DNA follows: TGTGCCAGCAGTCATCGGGGAGATGGTTATGGCTACACCTTC. Its protein product is CASSHRGDGYGYTF.

V and J are TRBV6-5 and TRBJ2-7; the D gene is possibly TRBD2 (6 bases). V gave up 9 bases and J gave up 4 bases, with 16 bases separating them. The germline V gene has CDR1 MNHEY and CDR2 SVGAGI. This CDR3 is 13 amino acids long. The CDR3 nucleotides read TGTGCCAGTACTAGCCAGGGAGCTTACGAGCAGTACTTC. It codes for CASTSQGAYEQYF.

J is TRBJ2-1 and V is TRBV7-2, with 8 bases fitting TRBD1. In germline, CDR1 is SGHTA, CDR2 FQGNSA. V shed 4 bases and J 7 bases; nucleotides not matched to a gene: 9. The CDR3 runs to 15 residues. The CDR3 is CASSSLRTGPNEQFF. The CDR3 bases are TGTGCCAGCAGCTCGCTTCGGACAGGGCCTAATGAGCAGTTCTTC.

The chain links TRBV5-1 to TRBJ2-1; 8 bases are shared with TRBD2. Unmatched junction bases numbered 8, after V lost 5 bases and J lost 7 bases. The germline V gene has CDR1 SGHRS and CDR2 YFSETQ. The CDR3 covers 14 residues. The CDR3 sequence: CASSPQTGGNEQFF. The CDR3 DNA is TGCGCCAGCAGTCCCCAGACGGGAGGGAATGAGCAGTTCTTC.

V usage is TRBV28 and J usage is TRBJ1-3; tentatively, D is TRBD1 (6 bases). The CDR3 consists of 14 residues. V lost 6 bases and J lost 0, with 9 bases in between. Germline CDR1 and CDR2: MDHEN and SYDVKM. CDR3 loop: CASSRQASGNTIYF. CDR3 in DNA: TGTGCCAGCAGCCGACAGGCCTCTGGAAACACCATATATTTT. Full variable domain (rest looked up from reference TRBV28 and TRBJ1-3): DVKVTQSSRYLVKRTGEKVFLECVQDMDHENMFWYRQDPGLGLRLIYFSYDVKMKEKGDIPEGYSVSREKKERFSLILESASTNQTSMYLCASSRQASGNTIYFGEGSWLTVV.

The gene calls are TRBV6-5 and TRBJ1-5; D perhaps matches TRBD1 (6 bases). V was trimmed by 0 bases and J by 6 bases, leaving 12 bases between them. Germline V lookup: CDR1 MNHEY, CDR2 SVGAGI. This CDR3 contains 15 residues. The CDR3 nucleotides read TGTGCCAGCAGTTACTCGGGGAACAGGGCTCAGCCCCAGCATTTT. Protein: CASSYSGNRAQPQHF.

This clone was observed once. The V and J genes are TRBV18 and TRBJ1-5; tentatively, D is TRBD1 (6 bases). The germline CDR1 and CDR2 sequences are KGHSH and LQKENI. V lost 3 bases to trimming and J lost 9 bases, with 15 bases between them. The CDR3 extends over 14 amino acids. The CDR3 region is CASSPRDTSGPQHF. In DNA, the CDR3 is TGTGCCAGCTCACCCCGGGACACCTCCGGGCCCCAGCATTTT.

V is TRBV5-8 and J is TRBJ2-6; 8 bases agree with TRBD1. This CDR3 is built from 20 residues. Germline CDR1 reads SGHTS; CDR2 reads YDEGEE. Trimming took 6 bases from V and 0 from J; bases not matched to a gene: 17. In DNA form, the CDR3 reads TGTGCCAGCATCTTCAGGATAGGGACAGGTCGTTTCTCTGGGGCCAACGTCCTGACTTTC. This translates into CASIFRIGTGRFSGANVLTF.